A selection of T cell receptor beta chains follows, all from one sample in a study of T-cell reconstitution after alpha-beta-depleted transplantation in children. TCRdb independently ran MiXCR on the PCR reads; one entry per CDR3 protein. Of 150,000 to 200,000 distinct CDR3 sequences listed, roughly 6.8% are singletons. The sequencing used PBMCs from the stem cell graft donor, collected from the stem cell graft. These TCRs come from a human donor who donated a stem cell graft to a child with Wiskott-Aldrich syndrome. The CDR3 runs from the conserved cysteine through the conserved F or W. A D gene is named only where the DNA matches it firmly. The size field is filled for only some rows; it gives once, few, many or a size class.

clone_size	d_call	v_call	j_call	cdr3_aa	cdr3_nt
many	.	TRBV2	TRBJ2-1	CASSIKFRGNEQFF	TGTGCCAGCAGTATTAAATTCAGGGGAAATGAGCAGTTCTTC
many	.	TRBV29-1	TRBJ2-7	CSVVGQVTYEQYF	TGCAGCGTCGTCGGCCAGGTAACCTACGAGCAGTACTTC
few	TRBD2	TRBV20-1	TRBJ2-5	CSEASGPFETQYF	TGCAGTGAGGCTAGCGGGCCCTTCGAGACCCAGTACTTC
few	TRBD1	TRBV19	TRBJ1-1	CASFTPGQGASGEAFF	TGTGCCAGTTTTACTCCGGGACAGGGGGCTTCGGGTGAAGCTTTCTTT
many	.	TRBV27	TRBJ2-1	CASSGPPYNEQFF	TGTGCCAGCAGCGGACCACCCTACAATGAGCAGTTCTTC
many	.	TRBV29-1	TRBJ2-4	CSVYGSKNIQYF	TGCAGCGTCTATGGGTCCAAAAACATTCAGTACTTC
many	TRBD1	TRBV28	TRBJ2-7	CASSLTGSGPYEQYF	TGTGCCAGCAGTTTGACAGGGTCGGGACCTTACGAGCAGTACTTC
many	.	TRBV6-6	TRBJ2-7	CASRKAPAYEQYF	TGTGCCAGTAGGAAAGCCCCCGCCTACGAGCAGTACTTC
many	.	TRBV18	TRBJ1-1	CASSPPSGLNTEAFF	TGTGCCAGCTCACCACCGTCGGGTTTGAACACTGAAGCTTTCTTT
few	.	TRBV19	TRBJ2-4	CASSIGNREQNIQYF	TGTGCCAGTAGTATCGGTAACAGGGAGCAAAACATTCAGTACTTC
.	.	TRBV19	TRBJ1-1	CASSMINTVEAFF	TGTGCCAGTAGTATGATAAATACGGTTGAAGCTTTCTTT
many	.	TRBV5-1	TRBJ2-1	CASSFASYNEQFF	TGCGCCAGCAGCTTCGCCTCCTACAATGAGCAGTTCTTC
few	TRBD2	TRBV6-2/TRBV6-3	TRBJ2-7	CASRPATGGSYEQYF	TGTGCCAGCCGCCCGGCGACGGGAGGCTCCTACGAGCAGTACTTC
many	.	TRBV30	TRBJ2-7	CAWSASSYEQYF	TGTGCCTGGAGTGCCAGCTCCTACGAGCAGTACTTC
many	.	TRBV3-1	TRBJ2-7	CASSPQINYEQYF	TGTGCCAGCAGCCCACAGATTAACTACGAGCAGTACTTC
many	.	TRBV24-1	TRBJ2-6	CATSDRASGANVLTF	TGTGCCACCAGTGACCGGGCCAGTGGGGCCAACGTCCTGACTTTC
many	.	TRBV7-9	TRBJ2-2	CASSLSGLGELFF	TGTGCCAGCAGCCTATCGGGGCTCGGGGAGCTGTTTTTT
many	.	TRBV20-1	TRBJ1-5	CSGQEYSNQPQHF	TGCAGTGGGCAAGAATATAGCAATCAGCCCCAGCATTTT